Listed below are T cell receptor beta chains from one sample, sequenced in a study of blood T cell repertoires in COVID-19. TCRdb's copy holds only in-frame clones and misses some; the assay was immunoSEQ multiplex PCR. The data contain fewer than 85,000 clones, roughly 89% of them seen just once; the ten biggest clones take up over 4%. The sequenced material came from peripheral blood. The source is a man between 50 and 59 years old with active COVID-19. Each CDR3 is given with its conserved first and last residue. D genes are given only for firm matches. Part of the rows lack a size; the others show once, few, many or a class for expanded clones.

size: -
J: TRBJ1-2
V: TRBV9
length: 14
D: -
DNA: TGTGCCAGCAGCGTAGATGAGGGATACTATGGCTACACCTTC
CDR3: CASSVDEGYYGYTF

size: once
J: TRBJ2-6
V: TRBV5-6
length: 16
D: -
DNA: TGTGCCAGCAGCCCGGGGAAGGGAGGTGGGGCCAACGTCCTGACTTTC
CDR3: CASSPGKGGGANVLTF

size: -
J: TRBJ1-4
V: TRBV12-5
length: 15
D: -
DNA: TGTGCTAGTGGTTTTACACAGGGTTTTTATGAAAAACTGTTTTTT
CDR3: CASGFTQGFYEKLFF

size: -
J: TRBJ2-7
V: TRBV20-1
length: 12
D: TRBD2
DNA: TGCAGTGCTAGTAGAAGCGGGGTGGAGTTGTACTTC
CDR3: CSASRSGVELYF

size: -
J: TRBJ2-5
V: TRBV3-1/TRBV3-2
length: 20
D: TRBD2
DNA: TGTGCCAGCAGCCAAGTGCTACTAGCGGGAGGGTCTGGCCACCAAGAGACCCAGTACTTC
CDR3: CASSQVLLAGGSGHQETQYF

size: -
J: TRBJ1-1
V: TRBV6-5
length: 15
D: -
DNA: TGTGCCAGCAGTTATAGGGGACAAATGAACACTGAAGCTTTCTTT
CDR3: CASSYRGQMNTEAFF

size: -
J: TRBJ1-1
V: TRBV5-5
length: 15
D: TRBD1
DNA: TGTGCCAGCAGACAGACCGGGACAGTGAACACTGAAGCTTTCTTT
CDR3: CASRQTGTVNTEAFF

size: -
J: TRBJ2-7
V: TRBV10-2
length: 14
D: TRBD2
DNA: TGCGCCAGCAGCAAAACTAGCGGGGACTACGAGCAGTACTTC
CDR3: CASSKTSGDYEQYF

size: -
J: TRBJ2-7
V: TRBV25-1
length: 17
D: -
DNA: TGTGCCAGCAGTGATCCTTCTGGAGGGGGGGACTCCTACGAGCAGTACTTC
CDR3: CASSDPSGGGDSYEQYF

size: -
J: TRBJ1-5
V: TRBV28
length: 16
D: TRBD1
DNA: TGTGCCAGCAGTTTAAGGTACAGGGGGTGGATTCAGCCCCAGCATTTT
CDR3: CASSLRYRGWIQPQHF

size: -
J: TRBJ2-7
V: TRBV14
length: 15
D: -
DNA: TGTGCCAGCAGCCAGCTACTATCGGGAGCCTACGAGCAGTACTTC
CDR3: CASSQLLSGAYEQYF

size: -
J: TRBJ2-2
V: TRBV27
length: 13
D: -
DNA: TGTGCCAGCAGTTTATGGGGGGCCGGGGAGCTGTTTTTT
CDR3: CASSLWGAGELFF

size: -
J: TRBJ1-5
V: TRBV6-2/TRBV6-3
length: 14
D: TRBD1
DNA: TGTGCCAGCAGCCAGGACAGGGCCATTAGGCCCCAGCATTTT
CDR3: CASSQDRAIRPQHF

size: once
J: TRBJ2-7
V: TRBV6-5
length: 15
D: TRBD1
DNA: TGTGCCAGCACCCCAGGGGACAGGGCTGGCTACGAGCAGTACTTC
CDR3: CASTPGDRAGYEQYF

size: once
J: TRBJ1-5
V: TRBV30
length: 13
D: -
DNA: TGTGCCTGGAGTGTACAACCCAATCAGCCCCAGCATTTT
CDR3: CAWSVQPNQPQHF

size: -
J: TRBJ1-2
V: TRBV7-2
length: 15
D: -
DNA: TGTGCCAGCAGCTGGGGGGGTGGCGGTAACTATGGCTACACCTTC
CDR3: CASSWGGGGNYGYTF

size: -
J: TRBJ2-6
V: TRBV5-1
length: 18
D: TRBD1
DNA: TGCGCCAGCAGCTCCATAGGACAGGGGGCGGGAGGGGCCAACGTCCTGACTTTC
CDR3: CASSSIGQGAGGANVLTF

size: -
J: TRBJ2-2
V: TRBV7-3
length: 14
D: TRBD2
DNA: TGTGCCAGCAGCTTGACTAGCGGGAACGGGGAGCTGTTTTTT
CDR3: CASSLTSGNGELFF

size: -
J: TRBJ2-7
V: TRBV7-8
length: 13
D: TRBD1
DNA: TGTGCCAGCAGCTCGGGACAGGGTCGAGAGCAGTACTTC
CDR3: CASSSGQGREQYF